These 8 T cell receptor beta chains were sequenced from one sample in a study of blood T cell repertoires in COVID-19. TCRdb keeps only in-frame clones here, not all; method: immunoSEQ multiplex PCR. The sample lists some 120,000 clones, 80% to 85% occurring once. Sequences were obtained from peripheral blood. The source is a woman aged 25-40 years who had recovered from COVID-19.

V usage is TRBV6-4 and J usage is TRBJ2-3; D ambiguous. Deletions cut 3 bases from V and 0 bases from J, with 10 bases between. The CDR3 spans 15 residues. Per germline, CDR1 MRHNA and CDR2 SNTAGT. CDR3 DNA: TGTGCCAGCAGTGATGAGGTTACTAGCACAGATACGCAGTATTTT. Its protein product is CASSDEVTSTDTQYF.

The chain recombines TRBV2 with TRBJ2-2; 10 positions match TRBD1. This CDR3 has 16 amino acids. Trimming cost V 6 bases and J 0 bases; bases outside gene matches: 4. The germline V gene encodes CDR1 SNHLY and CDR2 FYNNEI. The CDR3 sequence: CASSLGTGANTGELFF. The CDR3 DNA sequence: TGTGCCAGCAGCCTCGGGACAGGGGCGAACACCGGGGAGCTGTTTTTT.

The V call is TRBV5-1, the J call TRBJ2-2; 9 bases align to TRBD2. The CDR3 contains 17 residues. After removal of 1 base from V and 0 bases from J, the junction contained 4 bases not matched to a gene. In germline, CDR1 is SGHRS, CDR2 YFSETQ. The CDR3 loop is CASSLTASGTNTGELFF. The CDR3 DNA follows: TGCGCCAGCAGCTTGACGGCTAGCGGGACGAACACCGGGGAGCTGTTTTTT.

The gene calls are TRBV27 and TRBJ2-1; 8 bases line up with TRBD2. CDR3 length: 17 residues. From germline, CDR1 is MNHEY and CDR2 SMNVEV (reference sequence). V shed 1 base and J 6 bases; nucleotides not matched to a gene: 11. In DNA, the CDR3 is TGTGCCAGCAGTTTATTGGGCGGGGGGCCCTCAAGCAATGAGCAGTTCTTC. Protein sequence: CASSLLGGGPSSNEQFF.

The CDR3 DNA is TGTGCCAGCAGCGTAGCCGGGGGGGATAGCACAGATACGCAGTATTTT. Its translation is CASSVAGGDSTDTQYF. The chain couples TRBV9 to TRBJ2-3; 8 nucleotides agree with TRBD2. Unmatched junction bases numbered 3, after V lost 0 bases and J lost 0 bases. The CDR3 consists of 16 residues. Looked up from germline, CDR1 is SGDLS and CDR2 is YYNGEE. The whole variable domain, remainder taken from reference TRBV9 and TRBJ2-3, is DSGVTQTPKHLITATGQRVTLRCSPRSGDLSVYWYQQSLDQGLQFLIQYYNGEERAKGNILERFSAQQFPDLHSELNLSSLELGDSALYFCASSVAGGDSTDTQYFGPGTRLTVL.

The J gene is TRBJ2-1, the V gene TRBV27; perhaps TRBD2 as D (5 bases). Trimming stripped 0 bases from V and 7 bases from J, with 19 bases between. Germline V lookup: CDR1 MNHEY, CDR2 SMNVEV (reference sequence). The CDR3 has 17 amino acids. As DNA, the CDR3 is TGTGCCAGCAGTTTATCGCCGAGCCTAAACTCGGGAAATGAGCAGTTCTTC. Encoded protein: CASSLSPSLNSGNEQFF.

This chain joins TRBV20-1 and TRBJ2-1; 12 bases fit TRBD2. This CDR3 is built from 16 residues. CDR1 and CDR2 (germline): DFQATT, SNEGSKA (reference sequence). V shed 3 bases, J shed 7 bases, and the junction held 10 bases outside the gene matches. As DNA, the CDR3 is TGCAGTGCTAGTAAGCTAGCGGGAGGGCAATTAAATGAGCAGTTCTTC. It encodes CSASKLAGGQLNEQFF.

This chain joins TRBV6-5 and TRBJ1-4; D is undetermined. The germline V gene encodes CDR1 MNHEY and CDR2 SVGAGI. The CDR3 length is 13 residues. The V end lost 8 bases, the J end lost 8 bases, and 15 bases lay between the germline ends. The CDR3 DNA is TGTGCCAGCCGCACCTCGGTCAGGGAAAAACTGTTTTTT. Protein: CASRTSVREKLFF.